Each of the 29 T cell receptor beta chains below was sequenced from the same sample in a study of cytomegalovirus exposure and HLA in healthy donors. The repertoire was sequenced with immunoSEQ multiplex PCR; TCRdb's copy has only in-frame clones and lacks some. The table lists 56,000 or so clones, 90% to 95% of them singletons. Sequencing used PBMCs. These receptors were obtained from a young man in good health and CMV-seronegative.

The chain has TRBV6-6 and TRBJ1-1; D unresolved. Germline V gene lookup returns CDR1 MNHNY and CDR2 SVGAGI (reference sequence). This CDR3 has 15 residues. V was cut by 5 bases and J by 4 bases, with 17 bases left in between. CDR3 amino acids: CASSRLGGSITEAFF. In DNA form, the CDR3 reads TGTGCCAGCAGTCGTCTGGGAGGCAGTATCACTGAAGCTTTCTTT.

The J gene is TRBJ1-5, the V gene TRBV28, with 8 bases identical to TRBD1. Per germline, CDR1 MDHEN and CDR2 SYDVKM. The CDR3 is 17 residues long. Trimming took 4 bases from V and 5 from J; bases not matched to a gene: 13. CDR3 DNA sequence: TGTGCCAGCAGTTCCCCGACACCGGACAGGGTATATCAGCCCCAGCATTTT. Its protein product is CASSSPTPDRVYQPQHF.

J is TRBJ1-2 and V is TRBV28, with TRBD1 matching over 9 bases. Trimming removed 1 base from V and 6 bases from J; junction bases left unmatched: 9. The germline gives CDR1 MDHEN, CDR2 SYDVKM. CDR3 length equals 16 residues. The CDR3 DNA is TGTGCCAGCAGTTTATCCTTCGGACAGGGGAGAAATGGCTACACCTTC. This translates into CASSLSFGQGRNGYTF.

The chain recombines TRBV7-6 with TRBJ2-7; 8 bases line up with TRBD1. CDR1 is SGHVS, CDR2 FNYEAQ, per germline. V lost 1 base, J lost 1 base, and 3 bases stayed unmatched. This CDR3 region has 15 residues. As DNA, the CDR3 is TGTGCCAGCAGCTTAGGGACAGGGAGATCCTACGAGCAGTACTTC. This translates into CASSLGTGRSYEQYF.

This clone was seen only once. This sequence joins TRBV19 and TRBJ1-3; D gene ambiguous. CDR1 and CDR2 from the germline V gene are LNHDA and SQIVND (reference sequence). CDR3 length: 15 amino acids. Trimming left V 3 bases short and J 0 bases short, with 9 bases between. The CDR3 nucleotides read TGTGCCAGTAGTATTATCGGAGGCTCTGGAAACACCATATATTTT. It yields the protein CASSIIGGSGNTIYF.

V gene TRBV7-9 combines with J gene TRBJ2-2, with 9 bases aligning to TRBD1. The CDR3 runs 17 residues. The ends lost 5 bases at V and 4 bases at J; junction bases unmatched: 11. CDR1 and CDR2 from the germline V gene are SEHNR and FQNEAQ (reference sequence). The CDR3: CASSQKGQGLGTGELFF. The CDR3 DNA reads as TGTGCCAGCAGCCAAAAAGGACAGGGGTTGGGCACCGGGGAGCTGTTTTTT.

This chain joins TRBV6-6 and TRBJ2-7, with D possibly matching TRBD2 (5 bases). The germline gives CDR1 MNHNY, CDR2 SVGAGI (reference sequence). This CDR3 spans 12 amino acids. V was pared by 6 bases and J by 5 bases, with 11 bases between. The CDR3 loop is CASSPPGDEQYF. CDR3 coding DNA: TGTGCCAGCAGCCCTCCCGGGGACGAGCAGTACTTC.

This rearrangement joins TRBV9 to TRBJ2-1; D possibly corresponds to TRBD2 (6 bases). The ends were cut back, 0 bases at V and 6 bases at J, with 22 bases in the middle. This CDR3 spans 18 amino acids. Germline loops: CDR1 SGDLS, CDR2 YYNGEE. The CDR3 reads CASSVGISSSGLFNEQFF. In DNA form, the CDR3 reads TGTGCCAGCAGCGTAGGAATTAGCTCCAGCGGACTATTCAATGAGCAGTTCTTC.

This clone was detected only once. Relative to the germline gene, one junction end is altered; a read error may explain this. The chain has TRBV7-7 and TRBJ2-5, with 12 bases fitting TRBD2. The CDR3 contains 15 residues. CDR1 and CDR2 from the germline V gene are SSHAT and FNYEAQ (reference sequence). The CDR3 bases are TGTGCTAGCAGCACGGGACTAGCGGGTTCAGAGACCCAGTACTTC. Translated: CASSTGLAGSETQYF.

This chain joins TRBV7-9 and TRBJ2-7; 8 bases are a match to TRBD2. With 6 bases clipped from V and 1 base from J, the junction kept 5 bases outside the gene matches. This CDR3 contains 14 residues. CDR1 and CDR2 (germline): SEHNR, FQNEAQ (reference sequence). CDR3 nucleotide sequence: TGTGCCAGCAGGCCGAGCGGGAGTTCCTACGAGCAGTACTTC. It translates to CASRPSGSSYEQYF.

The genes are TRBV28 and TRBJ1-1, with 10 positions matching TRBD1. The CDR3 consists of 15 residues. Germline V lookup: CDR1 MDHEN, CDR2 SYDVKM. Unmatched junction bases numbered 7, after V lost 4 bases and J lost 5 bases. The CDR3 region is CASSYRDRGRTEAFF. The CDR3 DNA reads TGTGCCAGCAGTTACCGGGACAGGGGAAGGACTGAAGCTTTCTTT.

The chain has TRBV28 and TRBJ2-1; 8 nucleotides match TRBD2. The CDR3 contains 16 residues. CDR1 MDHEN and CDR2 SYDVKM come from the germline V gene. With V trimmed by 1 base and J by 7 bases, 9 bases remained unmatched. For the CDR3, the DNA is TGTGCCAGCAGTTTATTACCGGGAGGGGCTCGTAATGAGCAGTTCTTC. It is translated as CASSLLPGGARNEQFF.

This clone was found once. CDR3 residues: CARSGKTGTGHEKLFF. In DNA, the CDR3 is TGTGCCAGAAGCGGAAAAACCGGGACAGGGCATGAAAAACTGTTTTTT. The chain couples TRBV5-3 to TRBJ1-4; TRBD1 aligns across 9 bases. TRBV5-3 carries the ORF label, with uncertain function. J gave up 6 bases and V 4 bases, and 10 bases lay outside the gene matches. CDR3 size: 16 residues.

V gene TRBV11-3 combines with J gene TRBJ1-2, with D maybe TRBD1 (5 bases). CDR1 is SGHNT and CDR2 is YENEEA in the germline V gene. V gave up 0 bases and J gave up 5 bases, with 19 bases separating them. The CDR3 covers 17 residues. Here the CDR3 reads CASSLDQAGQTVYGYTF. The CDR3 coding sequence is TGTGCCAGCAGCTTAGATCAGGCAGGGCAAACCGTTTATGGCTACACCTTC.

The V call is TRBV11-2, the J call TRBJ2-1; possibly TRBD1 for D (6 bases). V dropped 1 base and J dropped 2 bases, with 9 bases sitting between them. The germline gives CDR1 SGHAT, CDR2 FQNNGV. The CDR3 totals 15 residues. CDR3 sequence reads: CASSLGWTAYNEQFF. CDR3 nucleotides: TGTGCCAGCAGCTTAGGATGGACAGCCTACAATGAGCAGTTCTTC. The whole variable domain, filled in from reference TRBV11-2 and TRBJ2-1, reads EAGVAQSPRYKIIEKRQSVAFWCNPISGHATLYWYQQILGQGPKLLIQFQNNGVVDDSQLPKDRFSAERLKGVDSTLKIQPAKLEDSAVYLCASSLGWTAYNEQFFGPGTRLTVL.

This clone was seen a single time. J is TRBJ2-5 and V is TRBV2; D remains unclear. Germline CDR1 SNHLY, CDR2 FYNNEI. Trimming stripped 3 bases from V and 1 base from J, with 9 bases between. This CDR3 comprises 14 residues. The CDR3 nucleotides are TGTGCCAGCAGTGATAGTAATTCCCAAGAGACCCAGTACTTC. Translated, it gives CASSDSNSQETQYF.

This chain uses TRBV7-9 with TRBJ2-5; D is perhaps TRBD1 (5 bases). Trimming shortened V by 6 bases and J by 7 bases, and 15 bases separated the two germline ends. The CDR3 contains 13 residues. Germline V gene lookup returns CDR1 SEHNR and CDR2 FQNEAQ (reference sequence). The CDR3 protein is CASRQEQVGTQYF. CDR3 nucleotide sequence: TGTGCCAGCAGACAAGAACAGGTGGGGACCCAGTACTTC.

The chain is built from TRBV18 and TRBJ2-1, with 7 nucleotides matching TRBD1. Germline CDR1 reads KGHSH; CDR2 reads LQKENI. Trimming at V came to 3 bases and at J to 8 bases, leaving 16 bases not matched to a gene. CDR3 length: 17 residues. In DNA, the CDR3 is TGTGCCAGCTCACCCTTACAGGGGAAAGGGGTGGTGGATGAGCAGTTCTTC. Translation gives CASSPLQGKGVVDEQFF.

The chain links TRBV6-5 to TRBJ2-7; 10 positions match TRBD2. Looked up from germline, CDR1 is MNHEY and CDR2 is SVGAGI. The CDR3 runs 15 residues. J gave up 2 bases and V 4 bases, and 5 bases lay outside the gene matches. This CDR3 is CASSFLAGATYEQYF. CDR3 bases: TGTGCCAGCAGTTTTCTAGCGGGAGCGACCTACGAGCAGTACTTC.

V and J are TRBV20-1 and TRBJ2-3; TRBD1 might be the D (5 bases). Trimming removed 6 bases from V and 5 bases from J, with 9 bases in between. Per the germline V gene, CDR1 is DFQATT and CDR2 is SNEGSKA (reference sequence). CDR3 length: 11 amino acids. CDR3 in DNA: TGCAGTGCCCAGACAGAAGATACGCAGTATTTT. Its protein product is CSAQTEDTQYF.

CDR3 sequence (DNA): TGCGCCAGCAGCGGGACAGGGTCGAACACCGGGGAGCTGTTTTTT. Its translation: CASSGTGSNTGELFF. This sequence joins TRBV5-1 and TRBJ2-2; 9 nucleotides line up with TRBD1. This CDR3 is built from 15 residues. Germline V gene data show CDR1 as SGHRS and CDR2 as YFSETQ. V lost 4 bases to trimming and J lost 0 bases; unmatched junction nucleotides: 1.

This chain joins TRBV5-1 and TRBJ2-1; 12 bases are a match to TRBD2. The germline V gene encodes CDR1 SGHRS and CDR2 YFSETQ. The CDR3 spans 16 residues. Trimming at V came to 4 bases and at J to 4 bases, leaving 6 bases not matched to a gene. The CDR3 sequence: CASSPFGTSGYNEQFF. CDR3 DNA sequence: TGCGCCAGCAGCCCCTTCGGGACTAGCGGGTACAATGAGCAGTTCTTC.

The V and J genes are TRBV11-1 and TRBJ1-1; no definite D call. The ends were cut back, 4 bases at V and 4 bases at J, with 10 bases in the middle. Looked up from germline, CDR1 is SGHAT and CDR2 is FQDESV (reference sequence). The length of the CDR3 is 13 residues. The CDR3 nucleotides are TGTGCCAGCAGCTCGAGACACGGCACTGAAGCTTTCTTT. As protein: CASSSRHGTEAFF.

The chain couples TRBV5-4 to TRBJ1-1; 8 nucleotides agree with TRBD1. Germline CDR1 and CDR2: SGHNT and YYREEE (reference sequence). The CDR3 contains 17 residues. Unmatched junction bases numbered 11, after V lost 4 bases and J lost 0 bases. This CDR3 reads CASSKDLTGVLNTEAFF. The CDR3 nucleotides are TGTGCCAGCAGCAAAGACCTGACAGGGGTATTGAACACTGAAGCTTTCTTT.

The genes are TRBV27 and TRBJ1-2; D is perhaps TRBD1 (5 bases). Trimming stripped 5 bases from V and 0 bases from J, with 10 bases between. The CDR3 is made up of 14 amino acids. Germline values: CDR1 MNHEY, CDR2 SMNVEV (reference sequence). For the CDR3, the DNA is TGTGCCAGCAGTGCGGACAACCCTAACTATGGCTACACCTTC. It translates to CASSADNPNYGYTF.

The V and J genes are TRBV27 and TRBJ2-7; TRBD2 aligns across 9 bases. This CDR3 is 15 amino acids long. The trim removed 0 bases at V and 3 bases at J, leaving 3 bases unmatched. Germline V CDR1 and CDR2: MNHEY, SMNVEV (reference sequence). The DNA for the CDR3 is TGTGCCAGCAGTTTATCTCTAGCGGGGTACTACGAGCAGTACTTC. Amino acid sequence: CASSLSLAGYYEQYF.

J is TRBJ2-4 and V is TRBV9, with TRBD1 matching over 7 bases. In germline, CDR1 is SGDLS, CDR2 YYNGEE. This CDR3 comprises 20 residues. The V gene end was trimmed by 4 bases and the J gene end by 0 bases; junction bases not matched to a gene: 19. The DNA for the CDR3 is TGTGCCAGCAGCTTAAGGGACAGACGACCCCTCAATCTAGCCAAAAACATTCAGTACTTC. The encoded protein is CASSLRDRRPLNLAKNIQYF.

The rearrangement uses TRBV5-1 and TRBJ2-2; TRBD1 is a possible D gene (6 bases). CDR1 SGHRS and CDR2 YFSETQ come from the germline V gene. Trimming took off 7 bases at V and 6 bases at J, with 19 bases between the two ends. This CDR3 has 15 amino acids. The CDR3 nucleotides read TGCGCCAGCGGAAAAACAGGGTTTGGCGCCGGGGAGCTGTTTTTT. This gives the protein CASGKTGFGAGELFF.

The V call is TRBV11-2, the J call TRBJ2-7; 7 bases agree with TRBD2. Germline V gene sequence: CDR1 SGHAT, CDR2 FQNNGV. The CDR3 is 14 amino acids. The V gene end was trimmed by 5 bases and the J gene end by 5 bases; junction bases not matched to a gene: 9. The DNA of the CDR3 is TGTGCCAGCAGCCTGGGGGGAGGGTACCACGAGCAGTACTTC. This translates into CASSLGGGYHEQYF.